This T cell receptor beta chain was documented in a study of beta chain features in type 1 diabetes. Study in general: All samples together contributed around 98,000,000 sorted cells for examination.

The V gene end was trimmed by 3 bases and the J gene end by 3 bases; junction bases not matched to a gene: 1. The CDR3 is 14 residues long. In germline, CDR1 is SGHNT, CDR2 YYREEE (reference sequence). About this clone: Antigen specificity is unknown.

As every portion of the isolated RNA was reverse transcribed, the sequencing read expressed TCRB transcripts. Sequencing was performed with immunoSEQ multiplex PCR; in TCRdb, only in-frame clones are kept and a portion is missing. The table records about 270,000 clones, approximately 14% of them present only once. General study findings and limits: Sequencing from cDNA could over-represent high-TCR-expressing cells. Moderately but significantly shorter TCRB CDR3s were found in Type 1 diabetes patients in all four CD4+ subsets. Type 1 diabetes patients had VDJ junctions that carried fewer insertions and more deletions. Researchers could not determine here whether HLA type influences TCRB rearrangement.

The sequenced sample was naive CD4+ T cells from blood. The origin of this receptor is a man aged 25-45 years with type 1 diabetes. J is TRBJ2-7 and V is TRBV5-4; the match to TRBD2 covers 12 bases. The CDR3 sequence is CASSSSGGDYEQYF. The CDR3 DNA sequence: TGTGCCAGCAGCTCTAGCGGGGGGGACTACGAGCAGTACTTC.